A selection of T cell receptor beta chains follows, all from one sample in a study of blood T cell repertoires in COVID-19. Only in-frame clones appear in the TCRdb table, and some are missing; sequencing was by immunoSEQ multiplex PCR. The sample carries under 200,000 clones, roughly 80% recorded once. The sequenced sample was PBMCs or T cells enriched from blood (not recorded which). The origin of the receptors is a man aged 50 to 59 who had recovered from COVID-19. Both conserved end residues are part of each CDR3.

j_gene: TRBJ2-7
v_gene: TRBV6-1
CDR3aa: CASSEPSGGLISQGSSYEQYF

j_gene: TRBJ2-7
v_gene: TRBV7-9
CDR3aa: CASSLPTGITYEQYF

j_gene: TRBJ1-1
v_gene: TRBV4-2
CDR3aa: CASSQDGALALSTEAFF

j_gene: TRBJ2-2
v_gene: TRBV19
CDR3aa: CASSQNTGELFF

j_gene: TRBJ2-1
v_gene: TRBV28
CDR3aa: CASSFEGERNEQFF

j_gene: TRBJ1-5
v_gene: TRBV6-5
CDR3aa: CASSYSAGINQPQHF

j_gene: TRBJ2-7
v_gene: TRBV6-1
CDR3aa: CASSEGHRGAQYF

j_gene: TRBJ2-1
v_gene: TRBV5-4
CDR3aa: CASRRGGAGNEQFF

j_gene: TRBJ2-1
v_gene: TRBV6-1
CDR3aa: CASSESGGVSDEQFF

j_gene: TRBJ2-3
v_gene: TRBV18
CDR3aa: CASSSSLAGRSDTQYF

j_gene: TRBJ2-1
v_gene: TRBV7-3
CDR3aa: CASSLQGAGLASYNEQFF

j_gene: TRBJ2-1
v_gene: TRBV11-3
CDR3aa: CASSLGLGSGTYNEQFF

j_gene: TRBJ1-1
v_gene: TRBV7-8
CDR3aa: CASSRLTGNTEAFF

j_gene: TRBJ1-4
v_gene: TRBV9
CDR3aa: CASSPSGLPNEKLFF

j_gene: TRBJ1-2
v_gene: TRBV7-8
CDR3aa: CASSLSTGDGYTF

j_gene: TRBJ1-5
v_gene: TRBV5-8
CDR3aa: CASSVDRELGQPQHF

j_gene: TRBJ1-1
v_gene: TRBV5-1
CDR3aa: CASSQGTGGTEAFF